The next 7 T cell receptor beta chains were all read from a single sample in a study of low-dose radiotherapy and immunotherapy resistance in tumors. Covering alpha and beta chains, TRAV- and TRBV-specific primers were used for the first-strand cDNA. With a constant-region primer and a V-primer adapter, TCRs were subjected to 20 to 25 PCR cycles of amplification. Using its own MiXCR run on the reads, TCRdb lists one record per CDR3 protein. The sample consists of about 10,000 distinct CDR3 sequences, approximately 40% of them appearing once. The receptors come from a human donor with advanced metastatic prostate, ovarian, gallbladder or colorectal cancer (not recorded which). This table probably holds off-target reads from a library built for another chain.

The genes are TRBV6-5 and TRBJ2-7; D is uncertain. The ends were cut back, 5 bases at V and 2 bases at J, with 19 bases in the middle. CDR1 and CDR2 from the germline V gene are MNHEY and SVGAGI. There are 16 residues in the CDR3. CDR3 nucleotide sequence: TGTGCCAGCAGTACCGGGCGGTCGGGTTTAGCCTACGAGCAGTACTTC. The encoded protein is CASSTGRSGLAYEQYF.

In its sample, this clonotype was seen a few times. The chain uses TRBV12-3 or TRBV12-4 and TRBJ2-1; possible D gene TRBD2, 6 bases. The CDR3 extends over 13 amino acids. Trimming cost V 7 bases and J 1 base, with 8 bases left between them. CDR3 sequence: CASMGGSYNEQFF. Here the CDR3 DNA reads TGTGCCAGCATGGGGGGTTCCTACAATGAGCAGTTCTTC.

V and J are TRBV29-1 and TRBJ2-1; 7 nucleotides agree with TRBD2. CDR1 and CDR2 from the germline V gene are SQVTM and ANQGSEA. CDR3 length: 16 residues. V lost 8 bases, J lost 4 bases, and 17 bases stayed unmatched. Here the CDR3 reads CSPLPYLAGDYNEQFF. The CDR3, as DNA: TGCAGCCCTCTCCCCTATTTGGCGGGGGATTACAATGAGCAGTTCTTC.

The table lists this clonotype with a few counts. The genes are TRBV12-3 or TRBV12-4 and TRBJ1-6, with no clear D. CDR3 length: 12 amino acids. Trimming took 7 bases from V and 7 from J, leaving 8 bases between them. CDR3 residues: CASTRINSPLHF. CDR3 nucleotide sequence: TGTGCCAGCACCAGGATCAATTCACCCCTCCACTTT.

The chain links TRBV7-9 to TRBJ2-1, with D perhaps matching TRBD2 (6 bases). Trimming pared 10 bases from V and 8 bases from J, leaving 21 bases between. The germline CDR1 and CDR2 sequences are SEHNR and FQNEAQ (reference sequence). The CDR3 spans 14 residues. Here the CDR3 reads CAIAAGPRSDEQFF. CDR3 sequence (DNA): TGTGCCATAGCGGCGGGGCCCAGATCGGATGAGCAGTTCTTC.

The rearrangement joins TRBV2 to TRBJ1-5; D ambiguous. CDR1 and CDR2 from the germline V gene are SNHLY and FYNNEI. The CDR3 contains 13 residues. The V end lost 6 bases, the J end lost 6 bases, and 12 bases lay between the germline ends. CDR3: CASSTGGGQPQHF. The CDR3 nucleotides read TGTGCCAGCAGCACCGGTGGAGGTCAGCCCCAGCATTTT.

The chain carries TRBV12-3 or TRBV12-4 and TRBJ1-1; possibly TRBD1 for D (5 bases). V was cut by 5 bases and J by 7 bases, with 14 bases left in between. The CDR3 covers 13 residues. This CDR3 is CASSPPGRGEAFF. DNA for the CDR3: TGTGCCAGCAGTCCCCCAGGGAGGGGTGAAGCTTTCTTT.